This TCR beta chain derives from a study of shared clonotypes between healthy human individuals. As for the study in general: Each donor had three CD4 naive, three CD4 memory, two CD8 naive and one CD8 memory plate.

To note about this clone: Its antigen remains unknown.

Study results and limitations: Among the subsets, naive ones generally showed larger estimated richness than memory ones. Sequencing depth was expected to affect clonotype sharing among donors.

Naive CD8 cells comprised CD45RO-negative, CCR7-positively selected cells, excluding terminally differentiated effector memory CD45RA+ cells. Profiling relied on immunoSEQ multiplex PCR, and the TCRdb table lists in-frame clones only, not all of them. The repertoire holds around 700,000 clones, with 90% to 95% as singletons. The CDR3 contains 15 residues. CDR1 SGHNT and CDR2 YENEEA come from the germline V gene. Trimming took off 1 base at V and 10 bases at J, with 17 bases between the two ends. Sample: naive CD8+ T cells sorted from blood. The chain combines TRBV11-3 with TRBJ2-1, with TRBD2 as a possible D gene (6 bases). The source is a man aged 25 to 40 in good health. This CDR3 is CASSLGGFEAGEQFF. CDR3 in DNA: TGTGCCAGCAGCTTAGGAGGGTTTGAGGCGGGGGAGCAGTTCTTC.